Listed below are T cell receptor beta chains from one sample, sequenced in a study of blood T cells in healthy people across ages. TCRdb recomputed calls from the 5' RACE reads with MiXCR, one row per CDR3 protein. The table lists 800,000 to 950,000 distinct CDR3 sequences, about 48% of them singletons, with roughly an eighth in the top ten. Sequencing was carried out using blood. These receptors all come from a man younger than 45 in good health. Both conserved end residues are part of each CDR3. Fields, in order: J gene, V gene, D gene, clone size, CDR3 protein, CDR3 DNA. The D gene is left open where the match is weak. Only part of the rows carry a size: once, few, many, or a class if the clone is expanded.

>TRBJ1-1|TRBV3-1|.|.
CASSLRDRGYTEAFF
TGTGCCAGCAGCCTTCGGGATCGGGGTTACACTGAAGCTTTCTTT
>TRBJ1-1|TRBV12-3/TRBV12-4|.|.
CASSLGVSTVFF
TGTGCCAGCAGTTTAGGGGTGTCCACTGTTTTCTTT
>TRBJ2-7|TRBV20-1|TRBD1|.
CSARPRTGRYEQYF
TGCAGTGCCCGACCCCGGACAGGGCGCTACGAGCAGTACTTC
>TRBJ1-6|TRBV30|.|.
CAWSAAEGTPLHF
TGTGCCTGGAGTGCCGCCGAGGGGACACCCCTCCACTTT
>TRBJ2-2|TRBV9|TRBD1|.
CASSAGTDNTGELFF
TGTGCCAGCAGCGCTGGGACAGATAACACCGGGGAGCTGTTTTTT
>TRBJ2-7|TRBV12-3/TRBV12-4|.|.
CASGLEKGAYEQYF
TGTGCCAGCGGATTGGAGAAGGGGGCCTACGAGCAGTACTTC
>TRBJ2-3|TRBV20-1|.|.
CGAKTGTAGDTQYF
TGCGGTGCTAAGACCGGGACGGCGGGGGATACGCAGTATTTT
>TRBJ2-7|TRBV28|TRBD1|.
CASRQGAINEQYF
TGTGCCAGCAGACAGGGGGCCATTAATGAGCAGTACTTC
>TRBJ2-3|TRBV25-1|.|.
CASSRSLALDTQYF
TGTGCCAGCAGCCGCTCACTAGCCCTTGATACGCAGTATTTT
>TRBJ2-1|TRBV10-2|TRBD2|.
CATRTSGGAGNEQFF
TGCGCCACCAGGACTAGCGGGGGGGCTGGCAATGAGCAGTTCTTC
>TRBJ1-2|TRBV29-1|TRBD1|.
CSVEKGAGYGYTF
TGCAGCGTCGAGAAGGGGGCTGGGTATGGCTACACCTTC
>TRBJ1-2|TRBV2|TRBD1|.
CARQGGNYGYTF
TGTGCCAGACAGGGGGGTAACTATGGCTACACCTTC
>TRBJ2-3|TRBV20-1|TRBD1|.
CSARDPTGTDTQYF
TGCAGTGCTAGAGATCCGACAGGGACAGATACGCAGTATTTT
>TRBJ2-7|TRBV10-1|TRBD1|.
CASSDRGFYEQYF
TGCGCCAGCAGTGACAGGGGGTTTTACGAGCAGTACTTC
>TRBJ1-2|TRBV4-3|.|.
CASSQDRSNIYGYTF
TGCGCCAGCAGCCAAGATCGGTCGAATATCTATGGCTACACCTTC
>TRBJ2-7|TRBV29-1|.|.
CSVESPDAGRAYEQYF
TGCAGCGTTGAATCCCCGGACGCAGGGCGGGCCTACGAGCAGTACTTC
>TRBJ2-7|TRBV20-1|.|.
CSAHRGYEQYF
TGCAGTGCCCACCGGGGCTACGAGCAGTACTTC
>TRBJ2-1|TRBV6-6|TRBD2|.
CASFLAGLPFF
TGTGCCAGCTTCTTAGCGGGGTTGCCGTTCTTC
>TRBJ2-6|TRBV29-1|.|.
CSATRDTDSGANVLTF
TGCAGCGCTACGCGGGACACCGACTCTGGGGCCAACGTCCTGACTTTC
>TRBJ2-2|TRBV15|.|once
CATSRDHVQGLTGELFF
TGTGCCACCAGCAGAGATCACGTACAGGGCTTGACCGGGGAGCTGTTTTTT
>TRBJ2-7|TRBV11-2|TRBD1|few
CASSPRGTGSGEQYF
TGTGCCAGCAGCCCGCGTGGGACAGGGAGCGGCGAGCAGTACTTC
>TRBJ2-1|TRBV24-1|TRBD1|.
CATSEPGQGKGNEQFF
TGTGCCACCAGTGAGCCCGGACAGGGAAAAGGAAATGAGCAGTTCTTC
>TRBJ2-6|TRBV6-2/TRBV6-3|.|.
CASSWSTLVGANVLTF
TGTGCCAGCAGTTGGAGCACCTTAGTTGGGGCCAACGTCCTGACTTTC
>TRBJ1-3|TRBV2|.|.
CASSEGPGNTIYF
TGTGCCAGCAGTGAAGGACCAGGAAACACCATATATTTT
>TRBJ2-3|TRBV9|.|many
CASSVGVAPSTDTQYF
TGTGCCAGCAGCGTAGGTGTAGCCCCTAGCACAGATACGCAGTATTTT
>TRBJ2-5|TRBV12-3/TRBV12-4|TRBD1|many
CASTADRVYGTQYF
TGTGCCAGTACCGCGGACAGGGTTTACGGGACCCAGTACTTC
>TRBJ2-7|TRBV12-3/TRBV12-4|.|.
CASSRGHVYEQYF
TGTGCCAGCAGTCGGGGACACGTCTACGAGCAGTACTTC
>TRBJ1-1|TRBV12-3/TRBV12-4|.|.
CASIPQGNTEAFF
TGTGCCAGCATCCCACAGGGGAACACTGAAGCTTTCTTT
>TRBJ2-3|TRBV7-9|TRBD2|.
CASSQISAGATDTQYF
TGTGCCAGCAGCCAAATCTCAGCGGGGGCCACAGATACGCAGTATTTT
>TRBJ1-6|TRBV6-5|.|.
CASSYGPVDNSPLHF
TGTGCCAGCAGTTACGGGCCAGTAGATAATTCACCCCTCCACTTT
>TRBJ1-1|TRBV30|.|.
CAWSVTVGQNTEAFF
TGTGCCTGGAGTGTAACGGTCGGTCAGAACACTGAAGCTTTCTTT
>TRBJ2-7|TRBV27|.|few
CASSLRIQETSSYEQYF
TGTGCCAGCAGTTTAAGGATCCAGGAAACGAGCTCCTACGAGCAGTACTTC
>TRBJ2-2|TRBV9|TRBD2|.
CASSPRGLAGVSGELFF
TGTGCCAGCAGCCCCCGGGGGCTAGCGGGGGTATCTGGGGAGCTGTTTTTT
>TRBJ2-2|TRBV6-2/TRBV6-3|TRBD2|many
CASSDLAVNTGELFF
TGTGCCAGCAGTGACCTAGCGGTAAACACCGGGGAGCTGTTTTTT
>TRBJ2-5|TRBV7-3|.|many
CASSLTPGSETQYF
TGTGCCAGCAGCTTAACACCAGGATCGGAGACCCAGTACTTC
>TRBJ2-6|TRBV5-1|.|.
CASSVAGSSGANVLTF
TGCGCCAGCAGTGTTGCGGGGAGCTCTGGGGCCAACGTCCTGACTTTC
>TRBJ1-2|TRBV5-6|.|.
CASSLVVAPNYGYTF
TGTGCCAGCAGCTTGGTCGTCGCTCCTAACTATGGCTACACCTTC
>TRBJ2-1|TRBV2|.|many
CASGPSPSYNEQFF
TGTGCCAGCGGGCCTAGTCCCTCCTACAATGAGCAGTTCTTC
>TRBJ2-1|TRBV18|.|.
CASSPPWQGTNEQFF
TGTGCCAGCTCACCACCGTGGCAGGGAACGAATGAGCAGTTCTTC
>TRBJ1-5|TRBV7-2|TRBD1|.
CASSLPWTGNQPQHF
TGTGCCAGCAGCCTCCCCTGGACAGGGAATCAGCCCCAGCATTTT
>TRBJ1-2|TRBV6-1|.|many
CASSDPGMAYGYTF
TGTGCCAGCAGTGACCCGGGAATGGCCTATGGCTACACCTTC
>TRBJ2-5|TRBV29-1|.|.
CSVVAGFQETQYF
TGCAGCGTTGTTGCCGGGTTCCAAGAGACCCAGTACTTC
>TRBJ1-2|TRBV4-1|.|.
CASSQEYGLADNYGYTF
TGCGCCAGCAGCCAAGAGTACGGGTTAGCAGATAACTATGGCTACACCTTC
>TRBJ1-2|TRBV7-9|.|once
CASSLDTSQYGYTF
TGTGCCAGCAGCTTAGACACAAGTCAATATGGCTACACCTTC
>TRBJ2-6|TRBV2|.|.
CASGRYGANVLTF
TGTGCCAGCGGCAGGTACGGGGCCAACGTCCTGACTTTC
>TRBJ2-3|TRBV6-2/TRBV6-3|.|few
CASSRPTGSTDTQYF
TGTGCCAGCAGTCGACCCACAGGGAGTACAGATACGCAGTATTTT
>TRBJ2-4|TRBV5-1|.|.
CASSLGDIQGPGSKNIQYF
TGCGCCAGCAGCTTGGGGGACATTCAAGGCCCTGGGTCAAAAAACATTCAGTACTTC
>TRBJ2-3|TRBV27|TRBD2|.
CTSGKPQTSTDTQYF
TGTACCAGCGGGAAGCCGCAAACCAGCACAGATACGCAGTATTTT
>TRBJ2-5|TRBV29-1|TRBD1|.
CSVRTGRETQYF
TGCAGCGTCCGGACAGGGAGGGAGACCCAGTACTTC
>TRBJ2-6|TRBV2|TRBD2|.
CASSTALLAGPSSGANVLTF
TGTGCCAGCAGTACAGCCCTACTAGCGGGGCCAAGCTCTGGGGCCAACGTCCTGACTTTC
>TRBJ1-6|TRBV20-1|.|.
CSVIGGPLHF
TGCAGTGTCATAGGTGGACCCCTCCACTTT
>TRBJ1-2|TRBV7-2|TRBD1|.
CASSSQQGARDGYTF
TGTGCCAGCAGCTCCCAACAGGGGGCAAGGGATGGCTACACCTTC
>TRBJ2-5|TRBV9|TRBD1|few
CASSLAPMRQGQETQYF
TGTGCCAGCAGCTTGGCCCCAATGAGACAGGGGCAAGAGACCCAGTACTTC
>TRBJ1-2|TRBV29-1|TRBD1|.
CSPGTGGNYGYTF
TGCAGCCCCGGGACAGGGGGCAACTATGGCTACACCTTC
>TRBJ2-5|TRBV20-1|.|.
CSAIDGETQYF
TGCAGTGCTATTGATGGGGAGACCCAGTACTTC
>TRBJ2-7|TRBV25-1|TRBD1|.
CASSGTGAGSSYEQYF
TGTGCCAGCAGTGGGACAGGCGCGGGCAGCAGCTACGAGCAGTACTTC